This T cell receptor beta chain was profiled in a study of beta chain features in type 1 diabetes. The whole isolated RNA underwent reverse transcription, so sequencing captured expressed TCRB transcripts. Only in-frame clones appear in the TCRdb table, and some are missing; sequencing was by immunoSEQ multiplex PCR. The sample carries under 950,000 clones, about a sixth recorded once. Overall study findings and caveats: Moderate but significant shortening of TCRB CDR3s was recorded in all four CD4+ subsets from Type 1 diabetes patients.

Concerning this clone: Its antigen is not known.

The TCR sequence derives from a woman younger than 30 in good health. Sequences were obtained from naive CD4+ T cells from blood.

This CDR3 is CASSPRESGAAYGYTF. CDR3 nucleotide sequence: TGTGCCAGCTCACCACGTGAGTCAGGCGCTGCCTATGGCTACACCTTC. The chain recombines TRBV18 with TRBJ1-2; D unclear. The V end was cut by 1 base, the J end by 4 bases, with 16 bases between. The CDR3 runs 16 residues. Germline V lookup: CDR1 KGHSH, CDR2 LQKENI.